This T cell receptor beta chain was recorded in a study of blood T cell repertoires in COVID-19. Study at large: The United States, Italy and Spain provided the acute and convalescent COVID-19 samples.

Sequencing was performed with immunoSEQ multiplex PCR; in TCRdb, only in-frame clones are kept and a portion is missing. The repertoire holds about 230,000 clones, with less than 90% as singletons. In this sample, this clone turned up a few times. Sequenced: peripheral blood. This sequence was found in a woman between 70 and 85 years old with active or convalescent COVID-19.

CDR3 amino acids: CASSPGTDTQYF. The CDR3 region has the DNA TGTGCCAGCAGCCCAGGCACAGATACGCAGTATTTT. The chain has TRBV7-6 and TRBJ2-3; D not resolved. The CDR3 has 12 amino acids. Germline V gene data show CDR1 as SGHVS and CDR2 as FNYEAQ. The V and J ends lost 5 bases and 1 base respectively, with 4 bases between them.